This T cell receptor (beta chain) was sequenced in a study of human T cells and chemical hapten exposure. Findings and limits, study-wide: The study found that DPC sensitization did not change TCRs above 1 in 1000 frequency.

Time point in this sample: patch test 2, 6 weeks after DPC sensitization. Treatment described: therapeutic diphenylcyclopropenone sensitization with weekly scalp DPC. Many counts were recorded for this clonotype. The antigen is not known. MiXCR, applied by TCRdb to the RACE reads, yields one record per CDR3 protein. The sample shows some 96,000 distinct CDR3 sequences, 9.3% of them seen only once. There are 14 residues in the CDR3. V was cut by 5 bases and J by 5 bases, with 16 bases left in between. CDR1 and CDR2 (germline): MNHEY, SMNVEV (reference sequence). This receptor was identified in a woman between 40 and 50 years old with alopecia areata. Some clones in this sample may be carry-over from other donors' samples. The sample in question was whole blood, obtained in connection with sensitization to the hapten diphenylcyclopropenone (DPC). V gene TRBV27 combines with J gene TRBJ2-7; possibly TRBD1 for D (6 bases). The CDR3 sequence: CASSISLRGDEQYF. The CDR3 DNA follows: TGTGCCAGCAGTATCTCCCTCAGGGGAGACGAGCAGTACTTC.